The clone carrying this T cell receptor beta chain was recorded many times. Profiling that covered TCR beta VDJ and CDR3 relied on genomic DNA as its template. In TCRdb, the reads were re-called with MiXCR into one record per CDR3 protein. The sample consists of about 220,000 distinct CDR3 sequences, around 32% of them appearing once. From germline, CDR1 is DFQATT and CDR2 SNEGSKA (reference sequence). The CDR3 contains 15 residues. The junction had 8 bases not matched to a gene; V was cut back by 1 base and J by 6 bases. The data derive from a study of CD8+CD57+ T cells in acquired aplastic anemia. The clonotype originates from a human donor in good health, serving as a control. The chain joins TRBV20-1 to TRBJ2-5, with 10 bases identical to TRBD2. Sequencing used sorted CD4+, CD8+, or CD8+CD57+ T cells (not recorded which) from PBMCs. CDR3 loop: CSARAERGGRKTQYF. Here the CDR3 DNA reads TGCAGTGCTAGAGCTGAGCGGGGGGGCCGGAAGACCCAGTACTTC.